The 18 T cell receptor beta chains in this list originate from one sample, sequenced in a study of shared clonotypes between healthy human individuals. TCRdb's copy holds only in-frame clones and misses some; the assay was immunoSEQ multiplex PCR. The repertoire has around 2.1 million clones, approximately 94% of them found once; the top ten carry 0.1% to 0.15%. The sequencing input was naive CD4+ T cells sorted from blood. Specified subset: CD45RA+ positively selected. These receptors were obtained from a man between 18 and 29 years old in good health.

In this sample, this clone turned up a few times. This chain uses TRBV6-1 with TRBJ2-7; the D is unclear. Trimming left V 3 bases short and J 4 bases short, with 7 bases between. Germline V lookup: CDR1 MNHNS, CDR2 SASEGT. This CDR3 comprises 12 residues. The CDR3 DNA is TGTGCCAGCAGTGATAGGGCTTACGAGCAGTACTTC. Protein product: CASSDRAYEQYF.

This chain links TRBV19 with TRBJ1-4, with TRBD1 identical over 8 bases. Germline V gene lookup returns CDR1 LNHDA and CDR2 SQIVND (reference sequence). This CDR3 comprises 16 residues. The junction had 8 bases not matched to a gene; V was cut back by 5 bases and J by 3 bases. DNA of the CDR3: TGTGCCAGTAGTCCCGGCGACAGGGGTTCTAATGAAAAACTGTTTTTT. Residues: CASSPGDRGSNEKLFF.

The V call is TRBV5-4, the J call TRBJ2-1, with D possibly matching TRBD2 (6 bases). Trimming removed 2 bases from V and 8 bases from J, with 14 bases in between. This CDR3 region has 14 residues. Germline assignment: CDR1 SGHNT and CDR2 YYREEE (reference sequence). CDR3 DNA sequence: TGTGCCAGCAGCTTCGAGACTAGGGGCGATGAGCAGTTCTTC. Its translation: CASSFETRGDEQFF. The full variable domain, rest sourced from reference TRBV5-4 and TRBJ2-1, is ETGVTQSPTHLIKTRGQQVTLRCSSQSGHNTVSWYQQALGQGPQFIFQYYREEENGRGNFPPRFSGLQFPNYSSELNVNALELDDSALYLCASSFETRGDEQFFGPGTRLTVL.

This clone is a singleton in its sample. This chain links TRBV7-2 with TRBJ1-4; D is unresolved. This CDR3 has 16 residues. The ends were cut back, 2 bases at V and 2 bases at J, with 12 bases in the middle. Germline V gene lookup returns CDR1 SGHTA and CDR2 FQGNSA. CDR3 sequence (DNA): TGTGCCAGCAGCTTATATAACCCTGGGACTAATGAAAAACTGTTTTTT. It translates to CASSLYNPGTNEKLFF.

The chain couples TRBV14 to TRBJ2-7, with 12 positions matching TRBD2. Germline CDR1 is SGHDN and CDR2 is FVKESK. J was trimmed by 0 bases and V by 4 bases; bases with no gene match: 7. This CDR3 has 17 amino acids. The CDR3 DNA is TGTGCCAGCAGCCGGCGGACTAGCGGGATTTTCTCCTACGAGCAGTACTTC. Translated, it gives CASSRRTSGIFSYEQYF.

The V call is TRBV6-5, the J call TRBJ2-1, with 9 bases identical to TRBD2. CDR1 is MNHEY, CDR2 SVGAGI, per germline. With 6 bases clipped from V and 10 bases from J, the junction kept 7 bases outside the gene matches. The CDR3 runs 13 residues. The CDR3 DNA sequence: TGTGCCAGCAGGCCTAGCGGGACCCAAGAGCAGTTCTTC. It encodes CASRPSGTQEQFF.

This sequence joins TRBV5-4 and TRBJ1-1; D remains unclear. Germline CDR1 and CDR2: SGHNT and YYREEE (reference sequence). The CDR3 contains 16 residues. Trimming stripped 2 bases from V and 1 base from J, with 15 bases between. The chain's CDR3 is CASSLNSYPSNTEAFF. CDR3 in DNA: TGTGCCAGCAGCTTAAATAGCTACCCTTCGAACACTGAAGCTTTCTTT. The complete variable domain, with remaining parts taken from reference TRBV5-4 and TRBJ1-1, reads ETGVTQSPTHLIKTRGQQVTLRCSSQSGHNTVSWYQQALGQGPQFIFQYYREEENGRGNFPPRFSGLQFPNYSSELNVNALELDDSALYLCASSLNSYPSNTEAFFGQGTRLTVV.

This clone was seen a single time. Other DNA sequences from this sample encode an identical CDR3 as well. The chain combines TRBV30 with TRBJ2-7, with D tentatively TRBD2 (5 bases). The germline V and J ends were trimmed by 2 bases and 6 bases, with 8 bases remaining between them. Germline loops: CDR1 GTSNPN, CDR2 SVGIG (reference sequence). The CDR3 length is 11 residues. CDR3 residues: CAWSRGGEQYF. CDR3 DNA: TGTGCCTGGAGTCGCGGAGGCGAGCAGTACTTC.

This clone was detected only once. The chain recombines TRBV15 with TRBJ2-2; the D gene is possibly TRBD1 (5 bases). This CDR3 contains 14 residues. The V end was cut by 3 bases, the J end by 3 bases, with 8 bases between. Germline CDR1 and CDR2: LNHNV and YYDKDF (reference sequence). The CDR3 bases are TGTGCCACCAGCAGGGACACTTACACCGGGGAGCTGTTTTTT. This sequence encodes CATSRDTYTGELFF.

J is TRBJ1-3 and V is TRBV7-8; the D gene is possibly TRBD1 (6 bases). V was shortened by 0 bases and J by 3 bases, with 12 bases between the two germline ends. Looked up from germline, CDR1 is SGHVS and CDR2 is FQNEAQ. This CDR3 spans 16 amino acids. The CDR3 sequence: CASSLADRILGNTIYF. DNA for the CDR3: TGTGCCAGCAGCTTAGCGGACAGAATTCTTGGAAACACCATATATTTT.

The chain joins TRBV7-2 to TRBJ2-2, with D maybe TRBD2 (6 bases). Between the trimmed V and J ends, which lost 5 bases and 5 bases, there was a span of 15 bases. The CDR3 is made up of 15 amino acids. Germline assignment: CDR1 SGHTA and CDR2 FQGNSA. CDR3 residues: CASSGRQGETGELFF. CDR3 DNA: TGTGCCAGCAGCGGGAGGCAGGGAGAAACCGGGGAGCTGTTTTTT.

V and J are TRBV6-6 and TRBJ2-7, with 10 bases that match TRBD2. V lost 8 bases to trimming and J lost 0 bases; unmatched junction nucleotides: 4. The CDR3 covers 14 residues. Germline V gene sequence: CDR1 MNHNY, CDR2 SVGAGI (reference sequence). In DNA, the CDR3 is TGTGCCAGCCAGCGGGAGGGCCGCTCCTACGAGCAGTACTTC. Amino acid sequence: CASQREGRSYEQYF.

This chain uses TRBV6-5 with TRBJ1-1; 7 bases are a match to TRBD1. CDR1 is MNHEY, CDR2 SVGAGI, per germline. The CDR3 spans 14 residues. V lost 2 bases and J lost 5; bases outside the gene matches: 5. As DNA, the CDR3 is TGTGCCAGCAGTTACCGACAGGACAGGACTGAAGCTTTCTTT. Translation: CASSYRQDRTEAFF.

This clone occurred once. The genes are TRBV6-6 and TRBJ2-5, with 14 bases lining up with TRBD2. The germline V gene has CDR1 MNHNY and CDR2 SVGAGI (reference sequence). The CDR3 extends over 15 amino acids. Trimming at V came to 5 bases and at J to 4 bases, leaving 3 bases not matched to a gene. The CDR3 DNA is TGTGCCAGCAGTCCCGGGACTAGCGGGAGAGAGACCCAGTACTTC. This encodes CASSPGTSGRETQYF.

CDR3 sequence reads: CASSYSRNISPLHF. DNA for the CDR3: TGTGCCAGCAGTTACTCGAGAAATATATCACCCCTCCACTTT. V gene TRBV6-5 combines with J gene TRBJ1-6, with D hard to call. The ends were cut back, 0 bases at V and 10 bases at J, with 10 bases in the middle. The germline CDR1 and CDR2 sequences are MNHEY and SVGAGI. The CDR3 runs to 14 residues.

Note on this clone: The junction and the germline gene differ at one end; a read error may be behind it. This chain connects TRBV7-7 to TRBJ2-7, with 7 bases aligning to TRBD1. Germline CDR1 SSHAT, CDR2 FNYEAQ (reference sequence). The CDR3 is made up of 14 amino acids. The CDR3 protein is CASRTRGHQPEQYF. The CDR3, as DNA: TGTGCTAGCAGAACAAGGGGGCATCAGCCCGAGCAGTACTTC.

The chain couples TRBV7-6 to TRBJ1-5; D is unresolved. The germline gives CDR1 SGHVS, CDR2 FNYEAQ. CDR3 size: 18 residues. Trimming cost V 3 bases and J 0 bases, with 18 bases left between them. CDR3 region: CASSFPPGPPNSNQPQHF. The CDR3 nucleotides read TGTGCCAGCAGCTTCCCCCCCGGGCCCCCTAATAGCAATCAGCCCCAGCATTTT.

The chain employs TRBV18 and TRBJ1-1; a possible D gene is TRBD1 (5 bases). Trimming pared 7 bases from V and 1 base from J, leaving 13 bases between. The CDR3 has 14 amino acids. Per the germline V gene, CDR1 is KGHSH and CDR2 is LQKENI. CDR3 nucleotides: TGTGCCAGCTTGCGGGGCGGGGAGAACACTGAAGCTTTCTTT. As protein: CASLRGGENTEAFF.